This T cell receptor beta chain was identified during a study of identical twins. Findings and caveats of the study: Excess sharing between twins was weaker in beta out-of-frame sequences. Low generation probability was overrepresented in out-of-frame alpha sequences shared by twins. Conclusions came from cross-sectional statistical analysis, not from following the same donors. For cord blood, abundant beta clonotypes had fewer insertions, unlike memory repertoires, which showed none.

This clonotype was seen repeatedly, ten times or more. What it recognizes is unknown. V lost 4 bases to trimming and J lost 4 bases; unmatched junction nucleotides: 6. This CDR3 has 14 amino acids. Each CDR3 protein is one row after TCRdb ran MiXCR on the 5' RACE reads. Of about 240,000 distinct CDR3 sequences listed, roughly a tenth are singletons. This receptor was identified in a man aged 50-59 years in good health. The sequenced sample consisted of memory T cells sorted from blood. The rearrangement joins TRBV12-3 or TRBV12-4 to TRBJ2-5; 7 bases are a match to TRBD1. CDR3 sequence: CASSSTGIRETQYF. For the CDR3, the DNA is TGTGCCAGCAGTTCGACAGGGATAAGAGAGACCCAGTACTTC.